This entry concerns a single T cell receptor beta chain. Its antigen is still unknown. CDR3 length: 15 residues. With V trimmed by 2 bases and J by 4 bases, 3 bases remained unmatched. Per the germline V gene, CDR1 is SGHRS and CDR2 is YFSETQ. The data belong to a study of OX40 agonist ivuxolimab in advanced cancers. Study as a whole: Each dose-escalation patient presented with hepatocellular carcinoma, melanoma, renal cell or head and neck cancer. Notes on the study in general: Compared with others, partial responders at 0.1-3.0 mg/kg displayed clonal expansion among the lowest.

Autoimmune disease history or systemic immunosuppression led to patient exclusion. The method was immunoSEQ multiplex PCR; TCRdb's version includes in-frame clones alone and lacks a portion of them. The sample records 45,000 to 50,000 clones, approximately 86% being singletons. This sequence originates from an adult with an advanced solid tumor such as melanoma, head and neck, liver or kidney cancer. The material sequenced was CD4+ or CD8+ T cells sorted from blood, taken in a trial of the OX40 agonist ivuxolimab. The chain is built from TRBV5-1 and TRBJ2-2; 9 positions agree with TRBD1. The CDR3 DNA sequence: TGCGCCAGCAGCTTCCGACAGGGGGGCACCGGGGAGCTGTTTTTT. Amino acid sequence: CASSFRQGGTGELFF.